This TCR beta chain was recorded in a study of blood T cell repertoires in COVID-19. The overall study: From the United States, Italy and Spain came samples of acute and convalescent COVID-19. T cells, B-cell-depleted T cells, or PBMCs provided the cDNA or gDNA that served as material.

Source study methods: Amplification from reference gene primers served as the basis for estimated nucleated cell counts. TCRdb's table, derived via immunoSEQ multiplex PCR, lists solely in-frame clones and lacks some. That table supplies the V and J calls and clone size; D and trimming were determined from the DNA. The sample has 270,000 or so clones; under 90% are singletons. The CDR3 runs to 15 residues. Germline values: CDR1 LGHDT, CDR2 YNNKEL (reference sequence). Trimming cost V 1 base and J 4 bases, with 13 bases left between them. Sequenced sample: peripheral blood. The gene calls are TRBV3-1 (or the pseudogene TRBV3-2) and TRBJ1-1; D is uncertain. The TCR was taken from a woman younger than 35 with acute or convalescent COVID-19. The CDR3 nucleotides are TGTGCCAGCAGCCAAGGTTTAGGAGTGAGCACTGAAGCTTTCTTT. Translated: CASSQGLGVSTEAFF.